This T cell receptor beta chain derives from a study of cytomegalovirus exposure and HLA in healthy donors. Each donor was nominally healthy when sampled (though unrecorded immune exposures were likely). A remark on this clone: Its antigen remains unknown.

Study-wide points: Analysis was performed later, and it showed HLA-associated TCR beta chains to be more clonally expanded than equally common others. Later on, an analysis tied some 17,000 TCR beta sequences to HLA alleles at 0.05 false discovery rate.

The primer mix had 60 Vbeta and 13 Jbeta primers. Produced via immunoSEQ multiplex PCR; TCRdb's table is partial and in-frame only. The sample carries approximately 240,000 clones, 77% recorded once. The V and J ends lost 4 bases and 5 bases respectively, with 12 bases between them. CDR1 and CDR2 (germline): SGHRS, YFSETQ. This CDR3 is 13 amino acids long. Sequencing was carried out using PBMCs. The clonotype was recovered from a woman aged 60-70 years in good health and CMV-seropositive. The chain couples TRBV5-1 to TRBJ1-1; no clear D. CDR3 sequence reads: CASSPAGGTEAFF. The DNA for the CDR3 is TGCGCCAGCAGCCCGGCGGGAGGGACTGAAGCTTTCTTT.